This T cell receptor (beta chain) is drawn from a study of CD8 T cells in Susac syndrome. It was with random hexamers that about 0.45 to 1 ug RNA was reverse transcribed. TCRdb used MiXCR to reprocess the immunoSEQ multiplex PCR reads, holding one entry per CDR3 protein. This table has around 180,000 distinct CDR3 sequences, under 95% appearing once. Germline V CDR1 and CDR2: MDHEN, SYDVKM. Germline trimming cut 6 bases from V and 2 bases from J; bases unmatched to any gene: 4. The CDR3 is 15 residues long. What was sequenced was CD4+ T cells from PBMCs. The rearrangement uses TRBV28 and TRBJ2-5, with TRBD1 matching 12 bases. The sequence derives from a human donor with multiple sclerosis. The CDR3 DNA sequence: TGTGCCAGCAGAGCGGGACAGGGGGCTCAAGAGACCCAGTACTTC. It translates to CASRAGQGAQETQYF. The entire variable domain, with the rest obtained from reference TRBV28 and TRBJ2-5, is as follows: DVKVTQSSRYLVKRTGEKVFLECVQDMDHENMFWYRQDPGLGLRLIYFSYDVKMKEKGDIPEGYSVSREKKERFSLILESASTNQTSMYLCASRAGQGAQETQYFGPGTRLLVL.